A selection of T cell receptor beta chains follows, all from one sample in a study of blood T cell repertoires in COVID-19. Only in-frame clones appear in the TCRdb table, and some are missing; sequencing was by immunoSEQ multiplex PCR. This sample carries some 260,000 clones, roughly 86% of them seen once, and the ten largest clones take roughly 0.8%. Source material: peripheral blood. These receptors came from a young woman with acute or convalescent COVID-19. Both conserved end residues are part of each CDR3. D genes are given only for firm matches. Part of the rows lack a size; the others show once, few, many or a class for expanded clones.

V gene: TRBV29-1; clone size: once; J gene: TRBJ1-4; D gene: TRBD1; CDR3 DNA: TGCAGCGTGACAGGGAAGACTAATGAAAAACTGTTTTTT; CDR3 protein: CSVTGKTNEKLFF
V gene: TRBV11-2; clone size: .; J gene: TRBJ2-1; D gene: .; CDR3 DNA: TGTGCCAGCAGCCCCGGGACTTATATGAATGAGCAGTTCTTC; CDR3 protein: CASSPGTYMNEQFF
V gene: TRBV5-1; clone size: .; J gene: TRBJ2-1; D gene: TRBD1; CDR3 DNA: TGCGCCAGCAGCCCCAATCCGGGACAGGGGTACAATGAGCAGTTCTTC; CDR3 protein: CASSPNPGQGYNEQFF
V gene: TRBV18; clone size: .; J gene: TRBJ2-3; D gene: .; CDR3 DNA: TGTGCCAGCTCACCACTTGGTCCGCGGAGAAGCACAGATACGCAGTATTTT; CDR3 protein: CASSPLGPRRSTDTQYF
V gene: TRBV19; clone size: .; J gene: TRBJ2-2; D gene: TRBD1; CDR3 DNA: TGTGCCAGTACCTTGGACAGGGGGCGTATAACCGGGGAGCTGTTTTTT; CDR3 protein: CASTLDRGRITGELFF
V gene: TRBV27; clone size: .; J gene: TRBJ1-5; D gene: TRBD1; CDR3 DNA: TGTGCCAGCAGTTTAACAGGGGGAAATCAGCCCCAGCATTTT; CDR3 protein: CASSLTGGNQPQHF
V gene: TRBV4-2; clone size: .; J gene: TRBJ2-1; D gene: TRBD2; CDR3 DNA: TGTGCCAGCAGCCAAGAAGGTGCTAGCGGGAGAAGTGAGCAGTTCTTC; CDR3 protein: CASSQEGASGRSEQFF
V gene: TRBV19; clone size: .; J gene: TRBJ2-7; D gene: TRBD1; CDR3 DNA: TGTGCCAGTAGTCCAAGACAGGGCCGCAGCTACGAGCAGTACTTC; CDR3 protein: CASSPRQGRSYEQYF
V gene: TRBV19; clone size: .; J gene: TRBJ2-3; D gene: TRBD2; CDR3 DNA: TGTGCCAGCCGTCGGGGTAGCGGGAGTTACGCAGATACGCAGTATTTT; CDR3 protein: CASRRGSGSYADTQYF
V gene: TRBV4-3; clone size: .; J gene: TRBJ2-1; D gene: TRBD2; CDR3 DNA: TGCGCCAGCAGCCGAAATAGCGGGAGCTCCTACAATGAGCAGTTCTTC; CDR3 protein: CASSRNSGSSYNEQFF
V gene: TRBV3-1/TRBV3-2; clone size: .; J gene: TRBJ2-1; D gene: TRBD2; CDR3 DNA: TGTGCCAGCGCGCCGACTAGCGGGATCTACAATGAGCAGTTCTTC; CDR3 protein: CASAPTSGIYNEQFF
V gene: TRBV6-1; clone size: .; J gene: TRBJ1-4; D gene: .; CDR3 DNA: TGTGCCAGCAGTGACAGGGGTTATAATGAAAAACTGTTTTTT; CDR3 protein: CASSDRGYNEKLFF
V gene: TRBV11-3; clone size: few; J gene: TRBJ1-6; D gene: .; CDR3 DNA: TGTGCCAGCAGCTCCCGGTCCGATAATTCACCCCTCCACTTT; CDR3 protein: CASSSRSDNSPLHF
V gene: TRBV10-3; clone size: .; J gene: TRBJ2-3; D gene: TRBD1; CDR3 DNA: TGTGCCATCACGAGAGGACAGGGCACAGATACGCAGTATTTT; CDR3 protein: CAITRGQGTDTQYF
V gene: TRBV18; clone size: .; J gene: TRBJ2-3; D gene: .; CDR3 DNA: TGTGCCAGCTCACCATACACAGATACGCAGTATTTT; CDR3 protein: CASSPYTDTQYF
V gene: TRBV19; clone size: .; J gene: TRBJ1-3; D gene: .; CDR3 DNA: TGTGCCAGTAGTATTGGGGGCCGCGGGGGGTCCGGAAACACCATATATTTT; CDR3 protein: CASSIGGRGGSGNTIYF
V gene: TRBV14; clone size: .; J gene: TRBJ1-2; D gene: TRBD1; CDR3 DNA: TGTGCCAGCAGCCACGGACAGGGCCGTTCCTATGGCTACACCTTC; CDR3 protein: CASSHGQGRSYGYTF
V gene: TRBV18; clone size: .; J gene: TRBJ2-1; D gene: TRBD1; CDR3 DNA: TGTGCCAGCTCACGGGGACAGGACAATGAGCAGTTCTTC; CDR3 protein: CASSRGQDNEQFF
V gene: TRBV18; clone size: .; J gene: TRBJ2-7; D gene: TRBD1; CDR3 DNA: TGTGCCAGCTCACCACCGGGGACAGGGGACTACGAGCAGTACTTC; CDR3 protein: CASSPPGTGDYEQYF
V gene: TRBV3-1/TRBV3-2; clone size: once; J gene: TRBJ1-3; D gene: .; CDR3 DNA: TGTGCCAGCAGCCAAGTCACAGGCACTCTGGGAAACACCATATATTTT; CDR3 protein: CASSQVTGTLGNTIYF
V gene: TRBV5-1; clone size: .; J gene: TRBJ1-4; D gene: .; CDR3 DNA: TGCGCCAGCAGCCTAGATCAGGGGTGGGGTGAAAAACTGTTTTTT; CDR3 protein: CASSLDQGWGEKLFF
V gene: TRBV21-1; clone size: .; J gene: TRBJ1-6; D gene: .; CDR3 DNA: TGTGCCAGCCCCCCACTACTCGGGCAGAGGGTCCGCCACCCGAATTCACCCCTCCACTTT; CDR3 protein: CASPPLLGQRVRHPNSPLHF
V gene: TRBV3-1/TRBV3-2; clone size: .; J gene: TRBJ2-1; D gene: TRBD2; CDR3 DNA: TGTGCCAGCAGCCAGACTAGCGGGCAGAACAATGAGCAGTTCTTC; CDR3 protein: CASSQTSGQNNEQFF
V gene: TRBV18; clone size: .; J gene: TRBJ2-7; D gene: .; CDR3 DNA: TGTGCCAGCTCACCTTCAGGGGCGGGCGAGCAGTACTTC; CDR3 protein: CASSPSGAGEQYF
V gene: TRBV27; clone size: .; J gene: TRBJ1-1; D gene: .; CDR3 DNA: TGTGCCAGCGGGAGGGACCCGAGTGAAGCTTTCTTT; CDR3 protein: CASGRDPSEAFF
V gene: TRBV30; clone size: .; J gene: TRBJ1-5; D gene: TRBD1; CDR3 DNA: TGTGCCTGGAGTGTACGCCGGACAGGGGGCAATCAGCCCCAGCATTTT; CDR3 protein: CAWSVRRTGGNQPQHF
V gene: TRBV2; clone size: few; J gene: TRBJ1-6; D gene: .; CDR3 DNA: TGTGCCAGCACTGATAATAATTCACCCCTCCACTTT; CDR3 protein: CASTDNNSPLHF
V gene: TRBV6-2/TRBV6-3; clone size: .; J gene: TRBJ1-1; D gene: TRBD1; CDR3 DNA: TGTGCCAGCAGTCTGGGACAGTGGAACACTGAAGCTTTCTTT; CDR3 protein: CASSLGQWNTEAFF
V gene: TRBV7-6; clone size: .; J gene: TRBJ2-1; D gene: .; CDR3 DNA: TGTGCCAGCAGCCCCTCGAGTCGAGGGTTTGATGAGCAGTTCTTC; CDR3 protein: CASSPSSRGFDEQFF
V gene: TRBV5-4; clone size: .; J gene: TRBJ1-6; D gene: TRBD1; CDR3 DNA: TGTGCCAGCAGCATAGGACAGGGGAGCTCCTATAATTCACCCCTCCACTTT; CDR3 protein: CASSIGQGSSYNSPLHF
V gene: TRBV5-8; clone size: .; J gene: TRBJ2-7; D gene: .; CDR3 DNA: TGTGCCAGCAGCGATCTGGTCGGGTTAATCCACGAGCAGTACTTC; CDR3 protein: CASSDLVGLIHEQYF
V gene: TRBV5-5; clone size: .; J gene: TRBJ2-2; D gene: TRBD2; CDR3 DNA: TGTGCCAGCAGTAGAAGCGGGGGGGACACCGGGGAGCTGTTTTTT; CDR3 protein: CASSRSGGDTGELFF
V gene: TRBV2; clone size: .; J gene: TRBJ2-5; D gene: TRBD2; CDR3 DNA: TGTGCCAGCAGTCGACTAGCGGGAGGCCAAGAGACCCAGTACTTC; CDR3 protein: CASSRLAGGQETQYF
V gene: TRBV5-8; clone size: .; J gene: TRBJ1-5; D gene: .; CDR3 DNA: TGTGCCAGCAGCTTCGCACATAGCAATCAGCCCCAGCATTTT; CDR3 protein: CASSFAHSNQPQHF
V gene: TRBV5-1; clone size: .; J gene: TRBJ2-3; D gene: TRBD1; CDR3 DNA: TGCGCCAGCCGAGCCCGGGGACAGTGGATCACAGATACGCAGTATTTT; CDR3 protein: CASRARGQWITDTQYF
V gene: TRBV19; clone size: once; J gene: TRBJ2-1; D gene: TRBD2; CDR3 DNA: TGTGCCAGTAGTCGTCGGACTAGCGGCCTCGACAATGAGCAGTTCTTC; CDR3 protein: CASSRRTSGLDNEQFF
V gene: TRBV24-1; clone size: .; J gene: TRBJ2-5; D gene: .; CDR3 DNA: TGTGCCACCAGTGATTTCGGACAGCTAGAGACCCAGTACTTC; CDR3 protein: CATSDFGQLETQYF
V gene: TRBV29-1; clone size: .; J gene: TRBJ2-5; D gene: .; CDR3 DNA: TGCAGCGTTGTCAGGGGCAGCCTACAAGAGACCCAGTACTTC; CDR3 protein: CSVVRGSLQETQYF
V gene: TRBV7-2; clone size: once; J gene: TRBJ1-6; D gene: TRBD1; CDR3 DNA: TGTGCCAGCAGCCGCAGGACAGGGCCATCACCTTCACCCCTCCACTTT; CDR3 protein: CASSRRTGPSPSPLHF
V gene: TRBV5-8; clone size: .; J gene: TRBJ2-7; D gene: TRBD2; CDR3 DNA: TGTGCCAGCAGCTTTACTAGCGGGACCTTGAACGAGCAGTACTTC; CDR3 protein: CASSFTSGTLNEQYF
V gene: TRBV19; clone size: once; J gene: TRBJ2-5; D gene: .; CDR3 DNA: TGTGCCAGTAGTCGCAAAGGGGGATTGGAGACCCAGTACTTC; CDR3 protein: CASSRKGGLETQYF
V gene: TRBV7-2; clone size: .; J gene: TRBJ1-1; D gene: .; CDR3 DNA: TGTGCCAGCAGCTTAGGGTCCGTACAGGGTCAAGCTTTCTTT; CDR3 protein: CASSLGSVQGQAFF
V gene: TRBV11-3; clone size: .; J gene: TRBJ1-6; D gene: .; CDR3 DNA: TGTGCCAGCAGCTTGACGGGGAATAATTCACCCCTCCACTTT; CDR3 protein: CASSLTGNNSPLHF
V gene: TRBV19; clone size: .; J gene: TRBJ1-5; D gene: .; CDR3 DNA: TGTGCCAGTAGTATTCGTGACAGGCCCAATCAGCCCCAGCATTTT; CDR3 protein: CASSIRDRPNQPQHF
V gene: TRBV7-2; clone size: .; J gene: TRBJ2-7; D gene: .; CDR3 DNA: TGTGCCAGCCAAACGGGGTACGAGCAGTACTTC; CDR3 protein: CASQTGYEQYF
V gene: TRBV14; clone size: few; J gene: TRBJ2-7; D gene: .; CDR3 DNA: TGTGCCAGCAGCCAAGTTCAGGGGGTTAGCGGATACGAGCAGTACTTC; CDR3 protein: CASSQVQGVSGYEQYF
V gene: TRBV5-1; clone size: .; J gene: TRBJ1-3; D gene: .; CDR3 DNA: TGCGCCAGCACTCGGGAGGGACAATTTGTCGGGAACACCATATATTTT; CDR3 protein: CASTREGQFVGNTIYF
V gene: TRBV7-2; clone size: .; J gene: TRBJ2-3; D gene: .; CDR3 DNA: TGTGCCAGCACCCTCATGGGGGCGGATACGCAGTATTTT; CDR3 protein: CASTLMGADTQYF
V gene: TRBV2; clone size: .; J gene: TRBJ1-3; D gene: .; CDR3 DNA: TGTGCCAGCAGTGAGGGGCACTCTGGAAACACCATATATTTT; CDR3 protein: CASSEGHSGNTIYF
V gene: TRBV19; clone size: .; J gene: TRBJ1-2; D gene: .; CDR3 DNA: TGTGCCAGTACCCAAATGGGACAACGAAACTATGGCTACACCTTC; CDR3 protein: CASTQMGQRNYGYTF